The text below deals with one T cell receptor (beta chain). What it recognizes is unknown. The junction departs from the called germline gene at one end, perhaps through a read error. Germline CDR1 is DFQATT and CDR2 is SNEGSKA (reference sequence). The CDR3 extends over 11 amino acids. TCR beta CDR3 region amplification was performed from RNA transcripts. HTBI primers were employed in a first-round RT-PCR of the TCR CDR3. TCRdb passed the multiplex PCR reads through MiXCR, listing each CDR3 protein once. Found here are around 97,000 distinct CDR3 sequences, over 45% of them singletons; the top ten hold roughly 24%. The patients, who ranged from 18 to 65 in age, presented with newly diagnosed hyperthyroidism lasting under 2 months. This entry is derived from a study of T cells in Graves' hyperthyroidism and ophthalmopathy. Study conclusions and caveats: Most clonotypes that expanded in the thyroid above 0.001 also showed up in blood.

The source material was blood. This sequence originates from a man between 35 and 55 years old with Graves' hyperthyroidism. The chain couples TRBV20-1 to TRBJ2-7; D is unresolved. The CDR3 region is CSARDLVEQCF. The CDR3 nucleotides read TGCAGTGCTAGAGATCTTGTCGAGCAGTGCTTC.